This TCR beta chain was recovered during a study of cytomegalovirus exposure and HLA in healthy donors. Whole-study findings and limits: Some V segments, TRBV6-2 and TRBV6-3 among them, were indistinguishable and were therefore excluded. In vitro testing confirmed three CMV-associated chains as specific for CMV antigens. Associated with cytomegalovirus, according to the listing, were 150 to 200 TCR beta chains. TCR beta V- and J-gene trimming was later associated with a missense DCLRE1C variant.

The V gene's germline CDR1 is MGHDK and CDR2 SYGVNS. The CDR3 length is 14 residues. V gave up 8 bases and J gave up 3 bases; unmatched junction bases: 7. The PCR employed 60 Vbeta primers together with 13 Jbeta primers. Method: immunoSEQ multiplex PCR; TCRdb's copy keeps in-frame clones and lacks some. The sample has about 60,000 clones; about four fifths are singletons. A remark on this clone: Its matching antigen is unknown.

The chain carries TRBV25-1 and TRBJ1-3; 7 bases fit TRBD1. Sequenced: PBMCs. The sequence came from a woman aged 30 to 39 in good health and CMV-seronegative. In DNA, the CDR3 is TGTGCCAGCGACCCGACAGGGTATGGAAACACCATATATTTT. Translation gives CASDPTGYGNTIYF.